This TCR beta chain emerged from a study of T-cell reconstitution after alpha-beta-depleted transplantation in children. Notes on the study in general: By one year post-transplant, T-cell counts and diversity largely arose from T cells that were newly produced.

Germline values: CDR1 MNHEY, CDR2 SVGEGT. Trimming cost V 6 bases and J 2 bases, with 15 bases left between them. This CDR3 has 15 amino acids. Unique molecular identifiers tagged the TCRbeta library. One entry per CDR3 protein results from TCRdb running MiXCR on the PCR reads. The table has about 250,000 distinct CDR3 sequences, roughly a quarter seen once. A word on this clonotype: What it recognizes is unknown.

The J gene is TRBJ2-3, the V gene TRBV6-2 or TRBV6-3, with D perhaps matching TRBD1 (6 bases). The TCR sequence derives from a female patient aged 2 to 10 who had a stem cell transplant for congenital amegakaryocytic thrombocytopenia, so the T cells may come from the graft donor. The material was PBMCs, mostly from graft donor cells, obtained 360 days after TCRalphabeta/CD19-depleted stem cell transplant. CDR3 coding DNA: TGTGCCAGCAGCCACAGGGTTCTCGTCACAGATACGCAGTATTTT. Translating it yields CASSHRVLVTDTQYF.